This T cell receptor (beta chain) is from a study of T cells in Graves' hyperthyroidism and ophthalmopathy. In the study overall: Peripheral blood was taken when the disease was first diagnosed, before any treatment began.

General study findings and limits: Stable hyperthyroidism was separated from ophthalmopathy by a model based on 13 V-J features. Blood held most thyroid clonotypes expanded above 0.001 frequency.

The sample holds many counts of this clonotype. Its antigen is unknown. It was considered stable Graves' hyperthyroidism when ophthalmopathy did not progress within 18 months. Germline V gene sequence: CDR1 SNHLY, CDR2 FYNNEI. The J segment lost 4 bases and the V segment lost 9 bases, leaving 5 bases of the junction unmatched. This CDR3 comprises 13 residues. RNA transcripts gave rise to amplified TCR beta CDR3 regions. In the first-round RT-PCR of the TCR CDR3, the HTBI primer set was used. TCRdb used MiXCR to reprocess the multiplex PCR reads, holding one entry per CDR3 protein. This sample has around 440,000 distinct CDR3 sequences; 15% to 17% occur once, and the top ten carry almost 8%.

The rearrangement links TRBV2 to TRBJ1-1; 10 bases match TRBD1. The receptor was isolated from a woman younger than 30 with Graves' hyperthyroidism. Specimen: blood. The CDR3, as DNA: TGTGCCAGAGGGACAGGGGTTGGCACTGAAGCTTTCTTT. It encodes CARGTGVGTEAFF.